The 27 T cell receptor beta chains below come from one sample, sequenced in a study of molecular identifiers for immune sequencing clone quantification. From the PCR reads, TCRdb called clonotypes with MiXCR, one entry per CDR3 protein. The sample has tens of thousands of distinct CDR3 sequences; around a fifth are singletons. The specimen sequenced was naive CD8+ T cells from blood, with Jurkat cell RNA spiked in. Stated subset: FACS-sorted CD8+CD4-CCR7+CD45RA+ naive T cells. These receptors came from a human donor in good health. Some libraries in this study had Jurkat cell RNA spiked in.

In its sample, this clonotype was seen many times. CDR3 sequence: CASSQESGGLYEQYF. Here the CDR3 DNA reads TGTGCCAGCAGCCAAGAATCAGGGGGCCTGTACGAGCAGTACTTC. The chain joins TRBV4-2 to TRBJ2-7; 8 nucleotides align to TRBD1. Losses at the gene ends were 0 bases for V and 4 bases for J; bases not matched to a gene: 5. The CDR3 has 15 residues. Germline CDR1 is LGHNA and CDR2 is YNFKEQ.

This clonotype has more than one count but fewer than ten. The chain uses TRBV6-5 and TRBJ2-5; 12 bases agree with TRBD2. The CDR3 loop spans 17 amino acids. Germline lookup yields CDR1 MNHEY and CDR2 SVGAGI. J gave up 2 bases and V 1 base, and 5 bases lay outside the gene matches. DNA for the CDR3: TGTGCCAGCAGTTACTTCGGACTAGCGGGATCACAAGAGACCCAGTACTTC. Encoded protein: CASSYFGLAGSQETQYF.

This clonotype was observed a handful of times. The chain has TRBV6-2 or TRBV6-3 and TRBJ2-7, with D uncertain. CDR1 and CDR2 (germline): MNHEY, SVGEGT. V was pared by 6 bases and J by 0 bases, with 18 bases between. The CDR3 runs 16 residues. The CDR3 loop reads CASRQASGYSSYEQYF. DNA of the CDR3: TGTGCCAGCAGACAAGCCTCCGGGTATAGCTCCTACGAGCAGTACTTC.

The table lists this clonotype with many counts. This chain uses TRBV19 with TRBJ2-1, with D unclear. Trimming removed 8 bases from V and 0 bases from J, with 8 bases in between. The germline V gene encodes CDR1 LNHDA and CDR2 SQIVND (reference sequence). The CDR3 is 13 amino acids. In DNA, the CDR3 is TGTGCCAGTCGAGACTCCTCCTACAATGAGCAGTTCTTC. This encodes CASRDSSYNEQFF.

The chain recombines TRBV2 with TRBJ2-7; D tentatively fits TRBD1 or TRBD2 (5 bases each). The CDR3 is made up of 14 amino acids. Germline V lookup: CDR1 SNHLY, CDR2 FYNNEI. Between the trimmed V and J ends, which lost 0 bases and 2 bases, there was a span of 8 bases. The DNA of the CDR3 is TGTGCCAGCAGTGAAGCGGGGACCCCCTACGAGCAGTACTTC. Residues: CASSEAGTPYEQYF.

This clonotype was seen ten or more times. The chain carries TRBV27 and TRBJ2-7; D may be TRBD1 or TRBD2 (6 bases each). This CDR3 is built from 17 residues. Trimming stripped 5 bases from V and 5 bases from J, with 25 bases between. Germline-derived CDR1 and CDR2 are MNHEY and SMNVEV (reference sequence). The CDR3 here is CASSPAFRGARGDEQYF. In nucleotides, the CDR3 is TGTGCCAGCAGTCCCGCGTTTAGGGGGGCAAGAGGGGACGAGCAGTACTTC.

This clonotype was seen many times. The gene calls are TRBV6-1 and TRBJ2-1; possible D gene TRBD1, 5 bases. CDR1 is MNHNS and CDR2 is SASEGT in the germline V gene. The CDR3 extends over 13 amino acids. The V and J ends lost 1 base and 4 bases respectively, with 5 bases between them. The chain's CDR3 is CASSEDRYNEQFF. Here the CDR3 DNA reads TGTGCCAGCAGTGAAGACAGGTACAATGAGCAGTTCTTC.

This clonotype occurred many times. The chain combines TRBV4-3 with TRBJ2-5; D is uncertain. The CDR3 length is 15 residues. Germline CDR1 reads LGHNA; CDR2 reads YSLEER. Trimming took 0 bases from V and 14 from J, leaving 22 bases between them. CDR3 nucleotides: TGCGCCAGCAGCCAAGATTATGGTCCCACGAAGGCCCTTTACTTC. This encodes CASSQDYGPTKALYF.

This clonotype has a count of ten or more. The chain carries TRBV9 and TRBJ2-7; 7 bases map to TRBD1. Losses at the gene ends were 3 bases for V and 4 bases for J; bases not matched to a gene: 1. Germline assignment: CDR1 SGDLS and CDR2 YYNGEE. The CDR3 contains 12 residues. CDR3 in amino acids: CASSGQGYEQYF. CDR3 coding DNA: TGTGCCAGCAGCGGACAGGGTTACGAGCAGTACTTC.

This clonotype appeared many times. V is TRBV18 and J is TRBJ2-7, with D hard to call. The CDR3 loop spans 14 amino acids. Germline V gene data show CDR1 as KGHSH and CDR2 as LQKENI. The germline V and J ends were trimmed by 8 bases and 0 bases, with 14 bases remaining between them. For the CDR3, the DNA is TGTGCCAGCCATCCCGGAGCGTCCTCCTACGAGCAGTACTTC. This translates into CASHPGASSYEQYF.

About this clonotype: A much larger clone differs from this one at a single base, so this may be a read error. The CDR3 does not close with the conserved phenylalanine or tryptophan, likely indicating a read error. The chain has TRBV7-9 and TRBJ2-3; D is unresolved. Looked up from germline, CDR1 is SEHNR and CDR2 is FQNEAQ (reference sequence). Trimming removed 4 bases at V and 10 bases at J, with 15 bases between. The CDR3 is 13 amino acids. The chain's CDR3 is CASSSGRPPAQYL. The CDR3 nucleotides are TGTGCCAGCAGCTCGGGTAGGCCACCAGCGCAGTATCTT.

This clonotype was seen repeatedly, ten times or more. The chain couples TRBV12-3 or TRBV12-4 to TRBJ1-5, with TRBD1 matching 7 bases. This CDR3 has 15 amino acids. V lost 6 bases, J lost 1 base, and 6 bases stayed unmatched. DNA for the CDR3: TGTGCCAGCAGCCCACAGGACAGGAGCAATCAGCCCCAGCATTTT. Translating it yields CASSPQDRSNQPQHF.

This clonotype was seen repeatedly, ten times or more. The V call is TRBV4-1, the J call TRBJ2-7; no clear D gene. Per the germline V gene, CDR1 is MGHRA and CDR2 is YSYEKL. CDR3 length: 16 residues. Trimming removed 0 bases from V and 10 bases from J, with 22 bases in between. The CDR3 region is CASSQEVGTSSPVQYF. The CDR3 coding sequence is TGCGCCAGCAGCCAAGAGGTCGGCACATCGAGTCCGGTCCAGTACTTC.

CDR3 region: CAISDPPSSYNEQFF. CDR3 nucleotide sequence: TGTGCCATCAGTGATCCACCCAGCTCCTACAATGAGCAGTTCTTC. The chain combines TRBV10-3 with TRBJ2-1; no definite D call. This CDR3 region has 15 residues. The germline gives CDR1 ENHRY, CDR2 SYGVKD. V lost 3 bases to trimming and J lost 0 bases, with 9 bases between them.

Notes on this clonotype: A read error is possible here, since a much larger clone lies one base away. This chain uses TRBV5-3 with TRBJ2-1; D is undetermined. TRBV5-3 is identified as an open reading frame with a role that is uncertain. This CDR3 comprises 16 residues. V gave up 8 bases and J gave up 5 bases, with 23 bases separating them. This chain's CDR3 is CASTVTNTPRHNEQFF. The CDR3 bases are TGTGCCAGCACCGTAACCAATACCCCACGCCACAATGAGCAGTTCTTC.

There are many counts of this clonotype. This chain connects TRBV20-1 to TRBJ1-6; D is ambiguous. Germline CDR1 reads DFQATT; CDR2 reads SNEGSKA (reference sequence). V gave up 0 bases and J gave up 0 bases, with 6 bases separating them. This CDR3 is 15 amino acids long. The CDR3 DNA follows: TGCAGTGCTAGAGAGGGCTTCTCCTATAATTCACCCCTCCACTTT. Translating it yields CSAREGFSYNSPLHF.

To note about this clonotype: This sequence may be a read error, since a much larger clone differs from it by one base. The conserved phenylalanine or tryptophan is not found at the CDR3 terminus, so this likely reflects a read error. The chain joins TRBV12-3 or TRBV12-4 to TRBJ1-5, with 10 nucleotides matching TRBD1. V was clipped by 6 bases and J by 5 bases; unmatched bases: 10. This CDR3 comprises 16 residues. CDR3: CASSNPGQGKYQPQHL. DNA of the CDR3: TGTGCCAGCAGCAACCCGGGACAGGGGAAGTATCAGCCCCAGCATCTT.

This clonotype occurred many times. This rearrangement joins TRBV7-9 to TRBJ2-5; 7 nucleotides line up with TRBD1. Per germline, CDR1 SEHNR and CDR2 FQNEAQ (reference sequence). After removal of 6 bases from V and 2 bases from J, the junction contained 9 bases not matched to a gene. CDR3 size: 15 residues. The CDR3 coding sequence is TGTGCCAGCAGTCTCGGGACAGCGGCACAAGAGACCCAGTACTTC. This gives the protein CASSLGTAAQETQYF. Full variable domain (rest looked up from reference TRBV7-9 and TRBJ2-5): DTGVSQNPRHKITKRGQNVTFRCDPISEHNRLYWYRQTLGQGPEFLTYFQNEAQLEKSRLLSDRFSAERPKGSFSTLEIQRTEQGDSAMYLCASSLGTAAQETQYFGPGTRLLVL.

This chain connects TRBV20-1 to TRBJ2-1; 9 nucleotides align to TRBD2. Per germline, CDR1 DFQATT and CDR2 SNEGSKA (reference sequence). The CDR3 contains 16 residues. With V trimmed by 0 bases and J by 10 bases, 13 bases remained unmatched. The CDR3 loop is CSARELVAGALNEQFF. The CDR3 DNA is TGCAGTGCTAGAGAATTGGTAGCGGGAGCCCTCAACGAGCAGTTCTTC.

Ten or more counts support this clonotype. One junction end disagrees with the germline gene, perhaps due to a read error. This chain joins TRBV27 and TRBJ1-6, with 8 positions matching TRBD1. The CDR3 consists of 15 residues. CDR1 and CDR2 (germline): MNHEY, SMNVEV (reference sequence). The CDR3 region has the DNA TGTGCCAGCGCCTTCCTGGACAGGGATAACTCACCCCTCCACTTT. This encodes CASAFLDRDNSPLHF.

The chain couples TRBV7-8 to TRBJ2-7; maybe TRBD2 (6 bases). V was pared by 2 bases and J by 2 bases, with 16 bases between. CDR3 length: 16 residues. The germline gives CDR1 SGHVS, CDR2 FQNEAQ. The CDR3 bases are TGTGCCAGCAGCTTAACTGCGGGACTCCAGACCTACGAGCAGTACTTC. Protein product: CASSLTAGLQTYEQYF.

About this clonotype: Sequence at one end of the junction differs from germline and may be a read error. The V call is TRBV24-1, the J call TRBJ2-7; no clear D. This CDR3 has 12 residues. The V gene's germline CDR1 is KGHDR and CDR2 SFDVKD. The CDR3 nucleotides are TGTGCCACCAGTGATTCAAGCTACGGGCAGTACTTC. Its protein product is CATSDSSYGQYF.

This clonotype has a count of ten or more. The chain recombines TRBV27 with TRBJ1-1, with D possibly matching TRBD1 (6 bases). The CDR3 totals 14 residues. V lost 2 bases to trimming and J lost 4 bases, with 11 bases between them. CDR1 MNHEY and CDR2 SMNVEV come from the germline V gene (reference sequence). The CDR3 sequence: CASSLQGGGTEAFF. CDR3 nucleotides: TGTGCCAGCAGTTTACAGGGAGGGGGCACTGAAGCTTTCTTT.

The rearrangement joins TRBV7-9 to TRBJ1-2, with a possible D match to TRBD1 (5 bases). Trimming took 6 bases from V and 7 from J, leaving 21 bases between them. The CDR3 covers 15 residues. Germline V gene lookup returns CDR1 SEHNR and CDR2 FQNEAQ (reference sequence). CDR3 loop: CASRVSGSQGTGYTF. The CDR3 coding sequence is TGTGCCAGCAGGGTCAGCGGGAGCCAAGGGACTGGCTACACCTTC. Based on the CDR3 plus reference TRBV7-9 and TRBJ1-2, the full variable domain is DTGVSQNPRHKITKRGQNVTFRCDPISEHNRLYWYRQTLGQGPEFLTYFQNEAQLEKSRLLSDRFSAERPKGSFSTLEIQRTEQGDSAMYLCASRVSGSQGTGYTFGSGTRLTVV.

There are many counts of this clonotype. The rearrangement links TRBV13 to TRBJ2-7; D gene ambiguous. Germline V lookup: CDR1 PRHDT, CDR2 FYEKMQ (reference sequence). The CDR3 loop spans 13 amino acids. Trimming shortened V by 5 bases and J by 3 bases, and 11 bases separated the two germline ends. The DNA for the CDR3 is TGTGCCAGCAGCAGAGAAAATATCTACGAGCAGTACTTC. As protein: CASSRENIYEQYF.

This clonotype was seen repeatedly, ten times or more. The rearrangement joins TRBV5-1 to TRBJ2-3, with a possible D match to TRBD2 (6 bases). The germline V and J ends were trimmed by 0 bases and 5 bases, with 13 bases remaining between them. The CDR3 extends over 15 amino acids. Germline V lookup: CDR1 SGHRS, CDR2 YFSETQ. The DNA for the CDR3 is TGCGCCAGCAGCTTGGATCTGGCGCGGGGAGATACGCAGTATTTT. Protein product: CASSLDLARGDTQYF.

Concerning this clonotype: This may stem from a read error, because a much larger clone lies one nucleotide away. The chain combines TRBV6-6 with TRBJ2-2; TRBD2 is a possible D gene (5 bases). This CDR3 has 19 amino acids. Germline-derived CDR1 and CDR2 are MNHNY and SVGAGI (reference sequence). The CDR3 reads CACSYSTSRLKAGTGELFF. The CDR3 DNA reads TGTGCCTGCAGTTACTCAACATCACGGTTAAAGGCGGGCACCGGGGAGCTGTTTTTT.